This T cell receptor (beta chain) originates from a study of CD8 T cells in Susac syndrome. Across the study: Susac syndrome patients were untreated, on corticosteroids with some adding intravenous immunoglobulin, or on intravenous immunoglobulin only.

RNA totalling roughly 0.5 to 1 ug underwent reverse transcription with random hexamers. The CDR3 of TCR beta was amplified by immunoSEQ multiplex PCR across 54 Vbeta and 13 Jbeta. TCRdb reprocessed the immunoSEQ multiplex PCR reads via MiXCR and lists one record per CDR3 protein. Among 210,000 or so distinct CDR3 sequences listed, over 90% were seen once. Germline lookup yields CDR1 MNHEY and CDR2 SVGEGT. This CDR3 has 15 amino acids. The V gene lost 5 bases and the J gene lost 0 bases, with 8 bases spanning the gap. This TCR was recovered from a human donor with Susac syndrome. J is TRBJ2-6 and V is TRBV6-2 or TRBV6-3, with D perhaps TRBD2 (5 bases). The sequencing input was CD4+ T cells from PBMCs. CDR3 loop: CASSKEVSGANVLTF. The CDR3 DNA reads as TGTGCCAGCAGTAAGGAGGTCTCTGGGGCCAACGTCCTGACTTTC.